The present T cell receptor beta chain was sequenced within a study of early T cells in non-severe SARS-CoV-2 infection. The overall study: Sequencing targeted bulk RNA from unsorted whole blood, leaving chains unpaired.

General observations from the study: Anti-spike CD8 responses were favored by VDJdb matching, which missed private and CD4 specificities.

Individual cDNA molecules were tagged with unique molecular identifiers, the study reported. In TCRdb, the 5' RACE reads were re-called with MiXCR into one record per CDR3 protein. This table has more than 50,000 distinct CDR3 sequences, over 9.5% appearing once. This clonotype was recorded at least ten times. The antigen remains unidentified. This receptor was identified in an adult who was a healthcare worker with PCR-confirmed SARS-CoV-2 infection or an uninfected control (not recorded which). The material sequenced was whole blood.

The CDR3 is CASSSTSEVVEQYF. For the CDR3, the DNA is TGTGCCAGCAGTTCAACCTCTGAAGTCGTCGAGCAGTACTTC. The V and J genes are TRBV6-6 and TRBJ2-7; D gene uncertain. Trimming shortened V by 4 bases and J by 6 bases, and 16 bases separated the two germline ends. Germline values: CDR1 MNHNY, CDR2 SVGAGI (reference sequence). The CDR3 is made up of 14 amino acids.